This TCR beta chain is drawn from a study of T cells after yellow fever vaccination. The CDR3 contains 18 residues. Germline CDR1 and CDR2: SGHDT and YYEEEE. V lost 3 bases and J 3 bases, leaving 23 bases between the germline ends. This clonotype has only a few counts. From the 5' RACE reads, TCRdb called clonotypes with MiXCR, one entry per CDR3 protein. The sample lists under 200,000 distinct CDR3 sequences; 8% to 13% were seen once. This TCR derives from a man between 18 and 35 years old who received the YFV17D yellow fever vaccine. The material sequenced was CD8+ T cells sorted from PBMCs, taken 15 days after the yellow fever booster vaccination. The V call is TRBV5-6, the J call TRBJ2-3, with no clear D. In DNA form, the CDR3 reads TGTGCCAGCAGCTCCGAAAGAGTAGAAGAAGGTCGAACAGATACGCAGTATTTT. It specifies CASSSERVEEGRTDTQYF.